This T cell receptor (beta chain) was sequenced in a study of blood T cell repertoires in COVID-19. Study in general: COVID-19 samples, acute and convalescent, were from the United States, Italy and Spain.

TCRdb keeps only in-frame clones here, not all; method: immunoSEQ multiplex PCR. Here the sample spans about 140,000 clones, more than 60% being singletons. This CDR3 has 17 residues. The germline CDR1 and CDR2 sequences are LGHNA and YSLEER. V was cut by 3 bases and J by 1 base, with 19 bases left in between. This sequence was found in an older man with acute or convalescent COVID-19. Material: peripheral blood. The chain uses TRBV4-3 and TRBJ2-7, with D perhaps matching TRBD1 (6 bases). CDR3 DNA sequence: TGCGCCAGCAGCCAGGGTCGTGGGGGCCCGGCGTCCTACGAGCAGTACTTC. Amino acids: CASSQGRGGPASYEQYF.